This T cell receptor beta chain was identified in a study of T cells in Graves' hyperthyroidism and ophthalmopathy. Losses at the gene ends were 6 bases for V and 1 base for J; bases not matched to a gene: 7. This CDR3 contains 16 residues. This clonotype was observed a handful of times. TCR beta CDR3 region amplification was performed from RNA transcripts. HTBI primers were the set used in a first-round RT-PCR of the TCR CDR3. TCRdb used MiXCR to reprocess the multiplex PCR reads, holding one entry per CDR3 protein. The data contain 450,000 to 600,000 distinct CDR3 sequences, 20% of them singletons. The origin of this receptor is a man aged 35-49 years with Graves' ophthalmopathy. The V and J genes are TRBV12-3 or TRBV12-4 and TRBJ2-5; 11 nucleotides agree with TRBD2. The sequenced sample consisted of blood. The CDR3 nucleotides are TGTGCCAGCAGGCAAGCTAGCGGGGGGATCCAAGAGACCCAGTACTTC. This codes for CASRQASGGIQETQYF.